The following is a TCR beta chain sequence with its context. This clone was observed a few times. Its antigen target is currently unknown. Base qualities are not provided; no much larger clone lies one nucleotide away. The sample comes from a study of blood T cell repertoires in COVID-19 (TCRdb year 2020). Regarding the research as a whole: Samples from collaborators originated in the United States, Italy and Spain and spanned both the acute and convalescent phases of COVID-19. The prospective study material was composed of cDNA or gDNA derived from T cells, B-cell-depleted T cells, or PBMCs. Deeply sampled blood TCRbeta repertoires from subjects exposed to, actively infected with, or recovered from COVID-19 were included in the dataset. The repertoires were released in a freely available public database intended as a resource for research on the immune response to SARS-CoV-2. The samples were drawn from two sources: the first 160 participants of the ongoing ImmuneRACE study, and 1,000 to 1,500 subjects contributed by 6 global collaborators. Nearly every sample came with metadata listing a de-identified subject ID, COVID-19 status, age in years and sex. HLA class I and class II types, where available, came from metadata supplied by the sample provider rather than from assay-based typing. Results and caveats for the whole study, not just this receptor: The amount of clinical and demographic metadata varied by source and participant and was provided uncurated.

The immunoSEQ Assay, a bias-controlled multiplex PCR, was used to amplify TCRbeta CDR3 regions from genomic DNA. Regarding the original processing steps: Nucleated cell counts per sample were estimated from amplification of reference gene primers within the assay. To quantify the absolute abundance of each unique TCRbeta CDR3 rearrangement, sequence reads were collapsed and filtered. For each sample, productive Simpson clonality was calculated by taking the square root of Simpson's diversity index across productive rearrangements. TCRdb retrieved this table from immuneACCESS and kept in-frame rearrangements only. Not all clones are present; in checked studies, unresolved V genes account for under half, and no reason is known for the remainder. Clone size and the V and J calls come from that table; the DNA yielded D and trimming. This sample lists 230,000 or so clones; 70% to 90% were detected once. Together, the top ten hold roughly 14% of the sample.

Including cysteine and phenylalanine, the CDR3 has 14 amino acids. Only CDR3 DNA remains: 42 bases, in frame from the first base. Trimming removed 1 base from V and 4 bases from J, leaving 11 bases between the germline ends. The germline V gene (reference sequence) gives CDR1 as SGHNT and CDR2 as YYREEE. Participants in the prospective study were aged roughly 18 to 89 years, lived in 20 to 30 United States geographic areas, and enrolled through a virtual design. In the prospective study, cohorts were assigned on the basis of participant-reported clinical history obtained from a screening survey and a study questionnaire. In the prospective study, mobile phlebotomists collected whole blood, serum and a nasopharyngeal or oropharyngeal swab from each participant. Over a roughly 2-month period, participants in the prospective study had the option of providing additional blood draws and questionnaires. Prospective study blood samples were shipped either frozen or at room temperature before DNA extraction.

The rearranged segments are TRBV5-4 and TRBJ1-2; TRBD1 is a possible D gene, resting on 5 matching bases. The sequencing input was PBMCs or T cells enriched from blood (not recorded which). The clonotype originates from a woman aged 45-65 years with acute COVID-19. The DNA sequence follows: TGTGCCAGCAGCTTGTCGACAGCGGGCTATGGCTACACCTTC. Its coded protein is CASSLSTAGYGYTF.